Here is one T cell receptor beta chain with its context. The antigen remains undetermined. These data originate in a study of cytomegalovirus exposure and HLA in healthy donors. It was with 60 Vbeta and 13 Jbeta primers that the PCR ran. The assay was immunoSEQ multiplex PCR, and TCRdb's table has in-frame clones only and misses some. The sample shows roughly 120,000 clones, approximately 80% of them seen only once. Germline CDR1 SGHRS, CDR2 YFSETQ. This CDR3 spans 15 amino acids. V was pared by 4 bases and J by 5 bases, with 18 bases between. Overall study results and limits: Rarity marked most TCR sequences, yet some public TCRs occurred in many donors.

This receptor was obtained from a man aged 18 to 29 in good health and CMV-seronegative. J is TRBJ1-1 and V is TRBV5-1, with D maybe TRBD1 (5 bases). The sample taken for sequencing was PBMCs. For the CDR3, the DNA is TGCGCCAGCAGCGCGGGACGTCAGGGAGGAACTGAAGCTTTCTTT. It translates to CASSAGRQGGTEAFF.